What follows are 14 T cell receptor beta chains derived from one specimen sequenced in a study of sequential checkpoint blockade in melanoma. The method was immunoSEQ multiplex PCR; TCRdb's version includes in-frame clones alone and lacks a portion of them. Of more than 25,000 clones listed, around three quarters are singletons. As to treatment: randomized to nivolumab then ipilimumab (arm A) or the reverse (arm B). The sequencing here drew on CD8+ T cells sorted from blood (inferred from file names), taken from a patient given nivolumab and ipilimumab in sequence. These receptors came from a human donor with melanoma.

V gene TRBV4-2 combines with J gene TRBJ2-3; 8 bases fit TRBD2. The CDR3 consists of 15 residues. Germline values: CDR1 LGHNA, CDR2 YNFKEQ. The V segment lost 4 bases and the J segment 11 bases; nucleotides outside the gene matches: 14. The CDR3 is CASSPPTSGPSGQYF. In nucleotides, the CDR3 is TGTGCCAGCAGCCCCCCCACTAGCGGACCCTCGGGGCAGTATTTT.

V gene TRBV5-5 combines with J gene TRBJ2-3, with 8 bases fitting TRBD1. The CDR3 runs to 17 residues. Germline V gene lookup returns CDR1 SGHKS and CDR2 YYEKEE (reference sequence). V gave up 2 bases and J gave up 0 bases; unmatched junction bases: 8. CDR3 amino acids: CASSFRTGMTSTDTQYF. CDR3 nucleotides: TGTGCCAGCAGCTTCCGGACAGGGATGACGAGCACAGATACGCAGTATTTT.

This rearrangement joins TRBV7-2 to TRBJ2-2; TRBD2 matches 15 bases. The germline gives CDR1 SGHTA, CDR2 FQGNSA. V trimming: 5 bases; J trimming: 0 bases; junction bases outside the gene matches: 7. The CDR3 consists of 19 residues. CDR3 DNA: TGTGCCAGCAGCCCAGGGACTAGCGGGGGGTTACCGAACACCGGGGAGCTGTTTTTT. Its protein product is CASSPGTSGGLPNTGELFF.

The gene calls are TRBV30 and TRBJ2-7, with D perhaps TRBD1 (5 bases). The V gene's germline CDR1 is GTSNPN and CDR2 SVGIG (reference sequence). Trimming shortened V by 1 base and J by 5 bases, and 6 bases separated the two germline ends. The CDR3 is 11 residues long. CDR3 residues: CAWSGQNEQYF. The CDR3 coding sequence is TGTGCCTGGAGTGGACAGAACGAGCAGTACTTC.

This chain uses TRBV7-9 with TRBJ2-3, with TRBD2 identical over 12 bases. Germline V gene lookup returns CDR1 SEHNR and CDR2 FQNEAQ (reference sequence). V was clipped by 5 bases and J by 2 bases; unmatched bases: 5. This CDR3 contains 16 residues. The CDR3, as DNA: TGTGCCAGCAGCCACCGACTAGCGGGGGACACAGATACGCAGTATTTT. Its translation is CASSHRLAGDTDTQYF.

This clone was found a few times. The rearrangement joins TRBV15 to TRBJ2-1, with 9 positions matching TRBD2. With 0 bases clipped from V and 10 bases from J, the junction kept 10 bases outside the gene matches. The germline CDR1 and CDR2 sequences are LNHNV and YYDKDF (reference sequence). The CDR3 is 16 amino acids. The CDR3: CATSRDRAAGGWEQFF. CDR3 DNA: TGTGCCACCAGCAGAGATCGGGCAGCGGGGGGATGGGAGCAGTTCTTC.

CDR3 sequence: CASSLTVGAYEQYF. The CDR3 nucleotides are TGCGCCAGCAGCTTGACGGTCGGGGCCTACGAGCAGTACTTC. The V gene is TRBV5-1, the J gene TRBJ2-7; a weak D match, TRBD2 (5 bases). CDR1 SGHRS and CDR2 YFSETQ come from the germline V gene. Trimming stripped 1 base from V and 2 bases from J, with 10 bases between. The CDR3 is made up of 14 amino acids.

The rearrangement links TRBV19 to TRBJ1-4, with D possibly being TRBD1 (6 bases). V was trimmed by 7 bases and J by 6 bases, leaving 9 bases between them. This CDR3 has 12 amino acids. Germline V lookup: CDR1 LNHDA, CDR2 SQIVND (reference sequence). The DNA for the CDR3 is TGTGCCAGTACCAGGGGTGATGAAAAACTGTTTTTT. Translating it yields CASTRGDEKLFF.

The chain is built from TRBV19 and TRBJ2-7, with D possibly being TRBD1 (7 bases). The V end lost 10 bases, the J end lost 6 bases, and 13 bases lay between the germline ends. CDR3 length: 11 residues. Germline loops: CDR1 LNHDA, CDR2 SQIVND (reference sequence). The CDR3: CATFQGGEQYF. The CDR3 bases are TGTGCCACTTTTCAGGGGGGCGAGCAGTACTTC.

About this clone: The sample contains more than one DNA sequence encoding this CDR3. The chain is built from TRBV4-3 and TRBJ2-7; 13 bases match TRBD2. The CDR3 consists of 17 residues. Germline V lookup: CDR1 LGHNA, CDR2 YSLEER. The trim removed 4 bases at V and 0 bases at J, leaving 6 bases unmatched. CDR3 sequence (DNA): TGCGCCAGCAGCCCTGGACTAGCGGGGGCATACTCCTACGAGCAGTACTTC. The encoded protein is CASSPGLAGAYSYEQYF.

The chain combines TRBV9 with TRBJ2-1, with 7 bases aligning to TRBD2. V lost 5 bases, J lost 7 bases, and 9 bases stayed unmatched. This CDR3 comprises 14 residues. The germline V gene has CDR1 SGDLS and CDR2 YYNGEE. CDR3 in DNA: TGTGCCAGCAGTGGAGCGGGGTCAAGGAATGAGCAGTTCTTC. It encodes CASSGAGSRNEQFF.

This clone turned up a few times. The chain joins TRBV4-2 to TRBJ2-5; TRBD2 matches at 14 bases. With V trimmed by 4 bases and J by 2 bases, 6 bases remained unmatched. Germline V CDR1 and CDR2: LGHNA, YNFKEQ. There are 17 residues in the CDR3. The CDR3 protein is CASSLRTSGGPQETQYF. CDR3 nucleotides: TGTGCCAGCAGCCTTCGGACTAGCGGGGGGCCACAAGAGACCCAGTACTTC.

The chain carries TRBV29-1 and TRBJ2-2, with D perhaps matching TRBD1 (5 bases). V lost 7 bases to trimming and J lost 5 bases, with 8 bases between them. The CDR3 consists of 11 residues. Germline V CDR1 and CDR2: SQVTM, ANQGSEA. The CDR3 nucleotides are TGCAGCGCTGACAGTACCGGGGAGCTGTTTTTT. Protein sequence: CSADSTGELFF.

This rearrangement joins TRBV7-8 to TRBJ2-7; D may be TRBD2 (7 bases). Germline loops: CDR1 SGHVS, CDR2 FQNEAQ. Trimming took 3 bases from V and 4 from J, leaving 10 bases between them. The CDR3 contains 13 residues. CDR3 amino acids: CASSLGGTYEQYF. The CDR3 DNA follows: TGTGCCAGCAGCTTGGGAGGGACATACGAGCAGTACTTC.